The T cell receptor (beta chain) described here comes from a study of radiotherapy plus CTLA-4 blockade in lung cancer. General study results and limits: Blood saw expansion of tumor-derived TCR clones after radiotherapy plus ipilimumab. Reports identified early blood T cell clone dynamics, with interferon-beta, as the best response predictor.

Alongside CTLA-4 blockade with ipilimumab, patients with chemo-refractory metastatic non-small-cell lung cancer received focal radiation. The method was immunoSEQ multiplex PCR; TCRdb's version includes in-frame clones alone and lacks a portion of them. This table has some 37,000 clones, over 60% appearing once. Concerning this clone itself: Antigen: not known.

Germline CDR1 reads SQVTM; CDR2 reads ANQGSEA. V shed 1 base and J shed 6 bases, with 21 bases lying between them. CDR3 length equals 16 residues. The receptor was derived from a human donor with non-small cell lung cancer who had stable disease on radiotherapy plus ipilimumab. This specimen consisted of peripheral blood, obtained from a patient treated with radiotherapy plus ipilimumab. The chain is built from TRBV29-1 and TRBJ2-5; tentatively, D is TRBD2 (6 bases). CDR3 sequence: CSVEVGGRGGKQTQYF. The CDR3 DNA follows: TGCAGCGTTGAAGTGGGGGGACGAGGAGGGAAGCAGACCCAGTACTTC.